A single sample is the source of the 28 T cell receptor beta chains below, sequenced in a study of shared clonotypes between healthy human individuals. TCRdb's table, derived via immunoSEQ multiplex PCR, lists solely in-frame clones and lacks some. The repertoire includes around 200,000 clones, about 93% of them detected once, and more than 0.065% sits in the top ten. The specimen was naive CD4+ T cells sorted from blood. Described subset: CD45RA+ positively selected. These TCRs come from a woman aged 25 to 39 in good health.

DNA of the CDR3: TGTGCCAGCAGCTTAGCGCAGACAGCCGATGAGCAGTTCTTC. Protein product: CASSLAQTADEQFF. J is TRBJ2-1 and V is TRBV7-9, with D maybe TRBD1 (5 bases). The CDR3 spans 14 residues. The V gene's germline CDR1 is SEHNR and CDR2 FQNEAQ (reference sequence). V was cut by 0 bases and J by 8 bases, with 11 bases left in between.

V and J are TRBV7-8 and TRBJ1-1; maybe TRBD1 (6 bases). Per the germline V gene, CDR1 is SGHVS and CDR2 is FQNEAQ. The CDR3 is made up of 18 amino acids. The V gene lost 5 bases and the J gene lost 2 bases, with 24 bases spanning the gap. The CDR3 spells CASSPRTAAPGLNTEAFF. For the CDR3, the DNA is TGTGCCAGCAGCCCCAGGACAGCCGCCCCGGGGCTTAACACTGAAGCTTTCTTT.

The rearrangement links TRBV25-1 to TRBJ2-5; 7 positions match TRBD2. The J call may be in error: the DNA end matches TRBJ2-7 better. The CDR3 contains 14 residues. CDR1 and CDR2 from the germline V gene are MGHDK and SYGVNS. In nucleotides, the CDR3 is TGTGCCAGCAGTAGAGCGGGGAGCTCCTACGAGCAGTACTTC. Amino acid sequence: CASSRAGSSYEQYF.

This chain connects TRBV9 to TRBJ2-5, with TRBD2 matching 10 bases. The DNA end favors TRBJ2-7, so the J call may be wrong. From germline, CDR1 is SGDLS and CDR2 YYNGEE. The CDR3 length is 16 residues. Written as DNA, the CDR3 is TGTGCCAGCAGCCCGTCCGCTAGCGGGAGAATGTACGAGCAGTACTTC. Protein product: CASSPSASGRMYEQYF.

The gene calls are TRBV7-2 and TRBJ1-1; D gene unclear. Trimming stripped 0 bases from V and 0 bases from J, with 29 bases between. The CDR3 loop spans 22 amino acids. The germline V gene has CDR1 SGHTA and CDR2 FQGNSA. DNA for the CDR3: TGTGCCAGCAGCTTAGCCCTCCTCAGGAGTTCCTCCCGGAACGACATGAACACTGAAGCTTTCTTT. It is translated as CASSLALLRSSSRNDMNTEAFF.

The V and J genes are TRBV28 and TRBJ2-5; possible D gene TRBD2, 6 bases. With the DNA end fitting TRBJ2-7 better, the J assignment may be wrong. The V gene's germline CDR1 is MDHEN and CDR2 SYDVKM. The CDR3 is 16 amino acids. Here the CDR3 reads CASRSPGTSGGYEQYF. The CDR3 nucleotides read TGTGCCAGCAGATCACCTGGGACCTCCGGGGGCTACGAGCAGTACTTC.

The gene calls are TRBV5-1 and TRBJ2-5; D is ambiguous. The assigned J gene may be wrong: the sequence end matches TRBJ2-7 better. Germline V gene data show CDR1 as SGHRS and CDR2 as YFSETQ. The CDR3 totals 13 residues. CDR3 protein: CASSLDGDYEQYF. The CDR3 bases are TGCGCCAGCAGCTTGGACGGAGATTACGAGCAGTACTTC.

This clone was found once. The chain is built from TRBV18 and TRBJ2-5, with D unclear. Germline-derived CDR1 and CDR2 are KGHSH and LQKENI. The CDR3 is 13 amino acids. V was trimmed by 3 bases and J by 2 bases, leaving 7 bases between them. The CDR3 DNA reads as TGTGCCAGCTCACCCACCTCTCAAGAGACCCAGTACTTC. Translating it yields CASSPTSQETQYF.

This chain connects TRBV7-2 to TRBJ1-2; D is uncertain. CDR1 and CDR2 (germline): SGHTA, FQGNSA. The CDR3 has 15 amino acids. V was trimmed by 5 bases and J by 5 bases, leaving 18 bases between them. The CDR3 spells CASSPTSQAFYGYTF. Here the CDR3 DNA reads TGTGCCAGCAGCCCAACGTCGCAGGCGTTTTATGGCTACACCTTC.

V usage is TRBV6-5 and J usage is TRBJ2-1; possible D gene TRBD1, 6 bases. Trimming took off 5 bases at V and 1 base at J, with 12 bases between the two ends. This CDR3 comprises 15 residues. Germline loops: CDR1 MNHEY, CDR2 SVGAGI. The CDR3 reads CASSQYRVSYNEQFF. CDR3 bases: TGTGCCAGCAGTCAGTACAGGGTGTCCTACAATGAGCAGTTCTTC.

The J gene is TRBJ2-7, the V gene TRBV28; D may be TRBD1 or TRBD2 (5 bases each). This CDR3 is 14 amino acids long. Germline V gene data show CDR1 as MDHEN and CDR2 as SYDVKM. Trimming left V 6 bases short and J 0 bases short, with 12 bases between. The CDR3, as DNA: TGTGCCAGCAGCCGGGACGCCAGCTCCTACGAGCAGTACTTC. As protein: CASSRDASSYEQYF.

V and J are TRBV6-6 and TRBJ2-7, with 7 bases that match TRBD1. CDR3 length: 15 residues. In germline, CDR1 is MNHNY, CDR2 SVGAGI (reference sequence). The ends lost 0 bases at V and 6 bases at J; junction bases unmatched: 8. The DNA for the CDR3 is TGTGCCAGCAGTTACTCCCACAGGGGTCCGTCCGAGCAGTACTTC. Amino acids: CASSYSHRGPSEQYF.

The chain carries TRBV11-3 and TRBJ2-7; D is perhaps TRBD1 (6 bases). CDR1 is SGHNT, CDR2 YENEEA, per germline. Trimming removed 6 bases from V and 3 bases from J, with 18 bases in between. The CDR3 runs 15 residues. CDR3: CASSQELDSFYEQYF. The DNA of the CDR3 is TGTGCCAGCAGTCAAGAGCTGGACAGTTTCTACGAGCAGTACTTC.

This clone was observed a few times. This rearrangement joins TRBV18 to TRBJ1-2; D possibly corresponds to TRBD1 (5 bases). Deletions cut 5 bases from V and 7 bases from J, with 8 bases between. This CDR3 contains 11 residues. CDR1 and CDR2 (germline): KGHSH, LQKENI. The DNA for the CDR3 is TGTGCCAGCTCAGACACAGGTGGCTACACCTTC. This gives the protein CASSDTGGYTF.

This chain uses TRBV6-5 with TRBJ2-2; 9 bases line up with TRBD2. This CDR3 contains 15 residues. With V trimmed by 5 bases and J by 3 bases, 4 bases remained unmatched. From germline, CDR1 is MNHEY and CDR2 SVGAGI. The CDR3 region has the DNA TGTGCCAGCAGTCTGGTAGCGGGGGACACCGGGGAGCTGTTTTTT. It translates to CASSLVAGDTGELFF.

The V call is TRBV5-1, the J call TRBJ2-2; possible D gene TRBD2, 6 bases. The germline V gene encodes CDR1 SGHRS and CDR2 YFSETQ. The CDR3 is 16 residues long. V was trimmed by 0 bases and J by 3 bases, leaving 12 bases between them. CDR3 DNA: TGCGCCAGCAGCTTGGTAGGGGAGGTCGACACCGGGGAGCTGTTTTTT. Its translation is CASSLVGEVDTGELFF. The full variable domain, in which reference TRBV5-1 and TRBJ2-2 provide the parts outside the CDR3, is KAGVTQTPRYLIKTRGQQVTLSCSPISGHRSVSWYQQTPGQGLQFLFEYFSETQRNKGNFPGRFSGRQFSNSRSEMNVSTLELGDSALYLCASSLVGEVDTGELFFGEGSRLTVL.

CDR3 protein: CASSGRLAGGTDTQYF. As DNA, the CDR3 is TGTGCCAGCAGCGGCCGACTAGCGGGAGGCACAGATACGCAGTATTTT. The V and J genes are TRBV7-6 and TRBJ2-3; 12 bases map to TRBD2. J gave up 1 base and V 5 bases, and 4 bases lay outside the gene matches. Germline CDR1 SGHVS, CDR2 FNYEAQ. The CDR3 is made up of 16 amino acids.

This clone was detected only once. This chain connects TRBV9 to TRBJ2-7; 11 bases align to TRBD2. This CDR3 comprises 18 residues. Looked up from germline, CDR1 is SGDLS and CDR2 is YYNGEE. With 0 bases clipped from V and 0 bases from J, the junction kept 8 bases outside the gene matches. The CDR3 nucleotides are TGTGCCAGCAGCGTAGGTGTTAGCGGGAGGGGTTACTCCTACGAGCAGTACTTC. Its protein product is CASSVGVSGRGYSYEQYF.

V gene TRBV21-1 combines with J gene TRBJ2-1. TRBV21-1 is a documented pseudogene. CDR3 length: 17 amino acids. This CDR3 reads CASSKDGRPSSYNEQFF. CDR3 DNA sequence: TGTGCCAGCAGCAAAGACGGCCGCCCGAGCTCCTACAATGAGCAGTTCTTC.

V gene TRBV28 combines with J gene TRBJ2-7; possible D gene TRBD1, 5 bases. Trimming took 4 bases from V and 2 from J, leaving 12 bases between them. Germline V gene lookup returns CDR1 MDHEN and CDR2 SYDVKM. The CDR3 is 14 amino acids. CDR3 DNA sequence: TGTGCCAGCAGTTCGGGCCTCAGGGCCTACGAGCAGTACTTC. Its protein product is CASSSGLRAYEQYF.

CDR3 DNA sequence: TGTGCCAGCAGCAAAGCCCGGACACCGACAGGCGGAAACACCATATATTTT. It yields the protein CASSKARTPTGGNTIYF. The rearrangement uses TRBV21-1 and TRBJ1-3; the table's TRBD1 call for D was not verified on the DNA. TRBV21-1 is a known pseudogene. The CDR3 loop spans 17 amino acids.

The chain links TRBV28 to TRBJ2-2; 11 bases map to TRBD2. This CDR3 is 17 amino acids long. Germline V CDR1 and CDR2: MDHEN, SYDVKM. V shed 6 bases and J 0 bases; nucleotides not matched to a gene: 6. CDR3 in amino acids: CASSPPGLAANTGELFF. The CDR3, as DNA: TGTGCCAGCAGCCCACCGGGACTAGCGGCGAACACCGGGGAGCTGTTTTTT.

The chain employs TRBV7-8 and TRBJ2-7; 9 bases align to TRBD2. Losses at the gene ends were 3 bases for V and 6 bases for J; bases not matched to a gene: 9. Germline CDR1 is SGHVS and CDR2 is FQNEAQ. CDR3 size: 15 residues. CDR3 in amino acids: CASSFSSGRGSEQYF. The CDR3 DNA is TGTGCCAGCAGCTTCAGTAGCGGGAGAGGGAGCGAGCAGTACTTC.

The V call is TRBV5-4, the J call TRBJ2-5; 10 nucleotides agree with TRBD2. The DNA end is a closer match to TRBJ2-7, so the J assignment may be wrong. The CDR3 contains 16 residues. CDR1 is SGHNT, CDR2 YYREEE, per germline (reference sequence). This CDR3 is CASSPGLAESSYEQYF. In nucleotides, the CDR3 is TGTGCCAGCAGCCCCGGACTAGCGGAGAGCTCCTACGAGCAGTACTTC.

The chain carries TRBV5-4 and TRBJ1-4; unclear D gene. Deletions cut 1 base from V and 0 bases from J, with 13 bases between. Germline lookup yields CDR1 SGHNT and CDR2 YYREEE (reference sequence). This CDR3 has 17 amino acids. Here the CDR3 DNA reads TGTGCCAGCAGCTTGACTTCGGTCATTGCAACTAATGAAAAACTGTTTTTT. It codes for CASSLTSVIATNEKLFF.

This chain links TRBV9 with TRBJ2-3; 11 positions agree with TRBD2. The V gene's germline CDR1 is SGDLS and CDR2 YYNGEE. J lost 8 bases, V lost 2 bases, and 4 bases had no gene match. The CDR3 loop spans 14 amino acids. The CDR3 coding sequence is TGTGCCAGCAGCGTTGGGACTAGCGGCGGTACGCAGTATTTT. Residues: CASSVGTSGGTQYF.

The chain joins TRBV30 to TRBJ2-5; 7 nucleotides line up with TRBD2. This CDR3 contains 13 residues. The ends lost 1 base at V and 11 bases at J; junction bases unmatched: 10. Per the germline V gene, CDR1 is GTSNPN and CDR2 is SVGIG (reference sequence). The CDR3 sequence is CAWSARGGSMQYF. CDR3 sequence (DNA): TGTGCCTGGAGTGCACGGGGCGGGAGCATGCAGTACTTC.

The rearrangement joins TRBV5-1 to TRBJ2-3; D remains unclear. Germline V gives CDR1 SGHRS, CDR2 YFSETQ. The CDR3 runs to 13 residues. V lost 4 bases, J lost 3 bases, and 9 bases lay in between. Here the CDR3 DNA reads TGCGCCAGCAGCGAGGCGTCGACAGATACGCAGTATTTT. Translating gives CASSEASTDTQYF.